This T cell receptor beta chain was observed in a study of shared clonotypes between healthy human individuals. About the research overall: Per-donor plates numbered three CD4 naive, three CD4 memory, two CD8 naive and one CD8 memory. General observations from the study: Larger richness was generally estimated for naive than memory subsets. Generation probability values for non-shared clonotypes were lower than those for clonotypes shared by all four donors.

With CCR7-negative CD45RA+ TemRA cells, CD45RO+ cells were combined in CD8 memory. This clone was seen only once. Its specificity is unknown. The CDR3 consists of 17 residues. CDR1 is SGHTA, CDR2 FQGNSA, per germline. The germline V and J ends were trimmed by 5 bases and 0 bases, with 17 bases remaining between them. The assay was immunoSEQ multiplex PCR, and TCRdb's table has in-frame clones only and misses some. The top ten clones hold 15% to 20% of a sample with fewer than 350,000 clones, around nine tenths of them seen once. The rearrangement links TRBV7-2 to TRBJ1-3; D is unresolved. The sample comprised memory CD8+ T cells sorted from blood. The subset here: CD45RO+ cells pooled with CCR7-negative TemRA cells. This TCR was recovered from a man aged 18 to 29 in good health. CDR3 sequence (DNA): TGTGCCAGCAGCCGAACCCGACACTTCGGCTCTGGAAACACCATATATTTT. This sequence encodes CASSRTRHFGSGNTIYF.